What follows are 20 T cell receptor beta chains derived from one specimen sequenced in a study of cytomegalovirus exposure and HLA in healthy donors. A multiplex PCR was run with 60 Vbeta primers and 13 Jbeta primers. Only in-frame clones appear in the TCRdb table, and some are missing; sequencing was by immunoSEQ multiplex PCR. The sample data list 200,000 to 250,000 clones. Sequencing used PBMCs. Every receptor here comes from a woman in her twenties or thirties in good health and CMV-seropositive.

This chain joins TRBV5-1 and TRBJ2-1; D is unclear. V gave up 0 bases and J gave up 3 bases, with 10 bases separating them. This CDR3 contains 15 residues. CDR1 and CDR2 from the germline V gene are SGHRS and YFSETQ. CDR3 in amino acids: CASSLAENLYNEQFF. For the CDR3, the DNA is TGCGCCAGCAGCTTGGCCGAGAACCTCTACAATGAGCAGTTCTTC. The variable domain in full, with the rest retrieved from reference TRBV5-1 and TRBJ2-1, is KAGVTQTPRYLIKTRGQQVTLSCSPISGHRSVSWYQQTPGQGLQFLFEYFSETQRNKGNFPGRFSGRQFSNSRSEMNVSTLELGDSALYLCASSLAENLYNEQFFGPGTRLTVL.

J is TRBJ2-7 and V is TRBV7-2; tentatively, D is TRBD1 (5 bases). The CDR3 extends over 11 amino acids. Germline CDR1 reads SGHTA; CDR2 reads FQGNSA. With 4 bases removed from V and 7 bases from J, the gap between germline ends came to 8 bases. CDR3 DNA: TGTGCCAGCAGCTGGGGCTGGGAGCAGTACTTC. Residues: CASSWGWEQYF.

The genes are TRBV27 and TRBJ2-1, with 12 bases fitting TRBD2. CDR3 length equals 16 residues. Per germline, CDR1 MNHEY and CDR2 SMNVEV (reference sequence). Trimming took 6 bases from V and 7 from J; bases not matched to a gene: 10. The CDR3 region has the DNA TGTGCCAGCAGCTGGGTTGCTAGCGGGAGGGGGAATGAGCAGTTCTTC. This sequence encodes CASSWVASGRGNEQFF.

CDR3 bases: TGTGCCAGCACCGTCGGGAGTGGCGAGCAGTACTTC. This translates into CASTVGSGEQYF. The genes are TRBV7-9 and TRBJ2-5, with D tentatively TRBD2 (6 bases). The DNA end favors TRBJ2-7, so the J call may be wrong. The CDR3 totals 12 residues. Germline loops: CDR1 SEHNR, CDR2 FQNEAQ (reference sequence).

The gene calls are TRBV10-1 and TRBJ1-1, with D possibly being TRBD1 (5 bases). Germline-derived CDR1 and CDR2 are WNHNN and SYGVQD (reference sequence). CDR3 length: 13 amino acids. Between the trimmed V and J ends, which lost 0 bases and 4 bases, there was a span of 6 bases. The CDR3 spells CASSESGGTEAFF. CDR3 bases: TGCGCCAGCAGTGAGTCCGGGGGCACTGAAGCTTTCTTT.

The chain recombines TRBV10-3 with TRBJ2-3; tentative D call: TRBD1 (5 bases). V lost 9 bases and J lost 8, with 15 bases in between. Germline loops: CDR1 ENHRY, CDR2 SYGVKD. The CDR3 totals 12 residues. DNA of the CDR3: TGTGCCATGGGGCCCCCTCAAGGTACGCAGTATTTT. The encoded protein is CAMGPPQGTQYF.

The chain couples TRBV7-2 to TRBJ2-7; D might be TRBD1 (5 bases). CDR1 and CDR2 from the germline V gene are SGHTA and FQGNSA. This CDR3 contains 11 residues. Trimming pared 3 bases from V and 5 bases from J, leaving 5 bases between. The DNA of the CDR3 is TGTGCCAGCAGCTTGGACAACGAGCAGTACTTC. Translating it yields CASSLDNEQYF.

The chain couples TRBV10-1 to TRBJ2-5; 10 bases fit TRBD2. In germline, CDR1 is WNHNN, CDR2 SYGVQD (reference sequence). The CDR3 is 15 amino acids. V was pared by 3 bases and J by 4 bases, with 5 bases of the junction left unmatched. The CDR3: CASSDKLAGPETQYF. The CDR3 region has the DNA TGCGCCAGCAGTGATAAACTAGCGGGACCAGAGACCCAGTACTTC.

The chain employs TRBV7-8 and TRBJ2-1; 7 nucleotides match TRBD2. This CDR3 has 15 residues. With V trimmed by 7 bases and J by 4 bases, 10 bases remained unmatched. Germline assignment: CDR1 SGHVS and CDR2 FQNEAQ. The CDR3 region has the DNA TGTGCCAGCAACAACCGGGACTACAAATACAATGAGCAGTTCTTC. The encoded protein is CASNNRDYKYNEQFF.

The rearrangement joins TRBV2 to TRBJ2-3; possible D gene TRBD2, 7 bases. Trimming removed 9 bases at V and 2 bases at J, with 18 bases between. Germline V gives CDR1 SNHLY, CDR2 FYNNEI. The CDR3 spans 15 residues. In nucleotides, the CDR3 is TGTGCCAGGAGGGGGGGGGTATCCCTCACAGATACGCAGTATTTT. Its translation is CARRGGVSLTDTQYF.

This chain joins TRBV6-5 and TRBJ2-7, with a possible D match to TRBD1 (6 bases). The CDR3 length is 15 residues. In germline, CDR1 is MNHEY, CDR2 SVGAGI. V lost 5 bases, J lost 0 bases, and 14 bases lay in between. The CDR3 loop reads CASSRFGQTSYEQYF. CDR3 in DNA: TGTGCCAGCAGTCGGTTTGGACAGACCTCCTACGAGCAGTACTTC.

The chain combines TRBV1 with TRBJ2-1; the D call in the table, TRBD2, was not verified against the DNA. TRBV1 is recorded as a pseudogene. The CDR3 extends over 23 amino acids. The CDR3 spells CTSSQDRQLRTSGRDLSYNEQFF. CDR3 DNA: TGCACCAGCAGCCAAGATCGCCAACTTCGGACTAGCGGGAGGGACCTCTCCTACAATGAGCAGTTCTTC.

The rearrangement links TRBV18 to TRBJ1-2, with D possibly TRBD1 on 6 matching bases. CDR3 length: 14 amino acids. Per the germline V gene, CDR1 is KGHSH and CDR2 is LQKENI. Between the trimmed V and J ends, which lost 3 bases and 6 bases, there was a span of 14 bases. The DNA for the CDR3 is TGTGCCAGCTCACCCCGGGACACGGACCATGGCTACACCTTC. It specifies CASSPRDTDHGYTF.

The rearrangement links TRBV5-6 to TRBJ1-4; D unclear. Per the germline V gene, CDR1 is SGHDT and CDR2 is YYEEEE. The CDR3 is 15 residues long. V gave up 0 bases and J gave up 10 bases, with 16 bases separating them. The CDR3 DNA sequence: TGTGCCAGCAGCTTGGGAGGTTCGGCGGGCAGAAAACTGTTTTTT. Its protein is CASSLGGSAGRKLFF.

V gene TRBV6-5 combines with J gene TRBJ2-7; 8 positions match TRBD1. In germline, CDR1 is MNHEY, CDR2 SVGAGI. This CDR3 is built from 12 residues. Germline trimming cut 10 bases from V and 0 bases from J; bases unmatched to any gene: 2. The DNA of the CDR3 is TGTGCCACCGGACAGGGCTCCTACGAGCAGTACTTC. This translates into CATGQGSYEQYF.

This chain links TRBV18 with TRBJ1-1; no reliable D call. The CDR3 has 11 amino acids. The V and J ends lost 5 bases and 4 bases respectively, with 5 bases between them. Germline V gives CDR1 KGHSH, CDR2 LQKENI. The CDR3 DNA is TGTGCCAGCTCAGGGAGCACTGAAGCTTTCTTT. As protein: CASSGSTEAFF.

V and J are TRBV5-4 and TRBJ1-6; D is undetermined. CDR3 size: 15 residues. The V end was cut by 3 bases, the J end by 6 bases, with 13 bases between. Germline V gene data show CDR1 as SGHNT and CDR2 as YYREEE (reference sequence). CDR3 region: CASSYLDGVNSPLHF. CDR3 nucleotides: TGTGCCAGCAGCTACCTGGACGGGGTTAATTCACCCCTCCACTTT.

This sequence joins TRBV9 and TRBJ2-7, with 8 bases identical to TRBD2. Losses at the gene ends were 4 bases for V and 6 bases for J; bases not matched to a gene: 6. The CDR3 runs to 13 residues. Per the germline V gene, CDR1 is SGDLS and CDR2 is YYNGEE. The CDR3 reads CASSSWSGSEQYF. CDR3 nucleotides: TGTGCCAGCAGCTCATGGAGCGGGAGCGAGCAGTACTTC.

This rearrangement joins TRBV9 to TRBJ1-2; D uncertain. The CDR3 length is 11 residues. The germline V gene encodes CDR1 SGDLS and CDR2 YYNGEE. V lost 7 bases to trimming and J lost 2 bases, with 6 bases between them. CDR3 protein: CASSLNYGYTF. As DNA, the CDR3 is TGTGCCAGCTCCCTGAACTATGGCTACACCTTC.

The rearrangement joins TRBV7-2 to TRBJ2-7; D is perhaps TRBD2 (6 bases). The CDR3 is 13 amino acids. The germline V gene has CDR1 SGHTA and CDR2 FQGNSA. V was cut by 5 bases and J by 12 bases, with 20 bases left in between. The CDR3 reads CASSPEPSGRPYF. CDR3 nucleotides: TGTGCCAGCAGCCCCGAACCCAGCGGGCGACCGTACTTC. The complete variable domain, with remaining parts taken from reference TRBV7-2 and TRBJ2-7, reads GAGVSQSPSNKVTEKGKDVELRCDPISGHTALYWYRQSLGQGLEFLIYFQGNSAPDKSGLPSDRFSAERTGGSVSTLTIQRTQQEDSAVYLCASSPEPSGRPYFGPGTRLTVT.